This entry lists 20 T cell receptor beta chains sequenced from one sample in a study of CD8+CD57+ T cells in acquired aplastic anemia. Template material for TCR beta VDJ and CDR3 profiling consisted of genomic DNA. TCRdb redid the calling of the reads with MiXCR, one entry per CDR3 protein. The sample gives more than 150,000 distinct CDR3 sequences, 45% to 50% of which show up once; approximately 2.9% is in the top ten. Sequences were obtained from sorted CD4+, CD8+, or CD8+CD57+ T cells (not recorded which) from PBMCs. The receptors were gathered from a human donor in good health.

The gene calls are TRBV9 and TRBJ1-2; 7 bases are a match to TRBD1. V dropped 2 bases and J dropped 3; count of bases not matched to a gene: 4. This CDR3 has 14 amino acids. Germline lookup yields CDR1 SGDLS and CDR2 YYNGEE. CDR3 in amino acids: CASSVVGTDYGYTF. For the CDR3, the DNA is TGTGCCAGCAGCGTCGTTGGGACAGACTATGGCTACACCTTC.

As DNA, the CDR3 is TGTGCCAGCAACGGACTAGCGGGCTACGAGCAGTACTTC. This codes for CASNGLAGYEQYF. This chain joins TRBV2 and TRBJ2-7, with TRBD2 identical over 11 bases. The CDR3 contains 13 residues. Trimming took 7 bases from V and 3 from J; bases not matched to a gene: 2. Germline V gives CDR1 SNHLY, CDR2 FYNNEI.

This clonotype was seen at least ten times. This CDR3 reads CASSIGARSYEQYF. The DNA of the CDR3 is TGTGCCAGCTCGATCGGGGCCCGATCCTACGAGCAGTACTTC. The chain recombines TRBV12-3 or TRBV12-4 with TRBJ2-7, with D possibly called TRBD1 or TRBD2 (5 bases each). Trimming pared 8 bases from V and 1 base from J, leaving 15 bases between. The CDR3 consists of 14 residues.

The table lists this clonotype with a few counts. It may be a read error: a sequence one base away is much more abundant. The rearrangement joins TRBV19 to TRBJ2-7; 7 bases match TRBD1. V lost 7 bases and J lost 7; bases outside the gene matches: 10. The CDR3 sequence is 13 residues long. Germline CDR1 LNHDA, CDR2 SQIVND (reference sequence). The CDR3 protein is CASNNNRGREQYF. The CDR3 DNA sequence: TGTGCCAGTAATAATAACAGGGGAAGGGAGCAGTACTTC.

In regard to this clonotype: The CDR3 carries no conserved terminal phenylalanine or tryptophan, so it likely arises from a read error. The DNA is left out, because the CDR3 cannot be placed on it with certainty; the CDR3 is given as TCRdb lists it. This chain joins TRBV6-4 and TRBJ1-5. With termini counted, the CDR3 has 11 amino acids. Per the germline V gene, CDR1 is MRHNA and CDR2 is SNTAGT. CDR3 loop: CASSDSSLAAK.

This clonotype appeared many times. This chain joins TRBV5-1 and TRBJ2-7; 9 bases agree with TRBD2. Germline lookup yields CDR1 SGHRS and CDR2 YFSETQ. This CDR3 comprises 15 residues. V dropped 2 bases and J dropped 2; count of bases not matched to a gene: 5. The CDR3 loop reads CASSFLAGTAYEQYF. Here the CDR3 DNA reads TGCGCCAGCAGCTTCCTAGCGGGAACTGCCTACGAGCAGTACTTC.

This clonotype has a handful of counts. The DNA of the CDR3 is TGTGCCACCAGTGGACAGGGCGTTGAAGCTTTCTTT. Its protein is CATSGQGVEAFF. The V call is TRBV24-1, the J call TRBJ1-1; TRBD1 agrees at 7 bases. Trimming at V came to 5 bases and at J to 7 bases, leaving 3 bases not matched to a gene. From germline, CDR1 is KGHDR and CDR2 SFDVKD. The CDR3 runs 12 residues.

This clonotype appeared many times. CDR3 bases: TGCGCCAGCAGCCAAGTTGGGACAGGGGGCCACGAGCAGTACTTC. It codes for CASSQVGTGGHEQYF. The chain combines TRBV4-1 with TRBJ2-7; TRBD1 agrees at 12 bases. Unmatched junction bases numbered 3, after V lost 1 base and J lost 5 bases. The V gene's germline CDR1 is MGHRA and CDR2 YSYEKL. This CDR3 has 15 amino acids.

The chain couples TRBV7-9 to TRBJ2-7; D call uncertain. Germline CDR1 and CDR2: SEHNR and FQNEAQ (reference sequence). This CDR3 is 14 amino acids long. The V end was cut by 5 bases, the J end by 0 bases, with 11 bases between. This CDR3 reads CASSIGDFSYEQYF. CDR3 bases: TGTGCCAGCAGCATAGGCGACTTCTCCTACGAGCAGTACTTC.

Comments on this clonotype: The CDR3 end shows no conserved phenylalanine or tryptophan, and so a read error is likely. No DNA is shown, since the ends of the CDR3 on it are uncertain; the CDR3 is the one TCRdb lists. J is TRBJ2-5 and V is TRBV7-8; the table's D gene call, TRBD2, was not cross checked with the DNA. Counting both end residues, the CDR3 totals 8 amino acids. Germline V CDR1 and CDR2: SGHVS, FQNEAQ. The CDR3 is CASSFQTS.

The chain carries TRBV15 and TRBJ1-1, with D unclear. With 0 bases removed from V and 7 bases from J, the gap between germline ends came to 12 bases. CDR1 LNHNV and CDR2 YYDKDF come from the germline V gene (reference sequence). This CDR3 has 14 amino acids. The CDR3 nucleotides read TGTGCCACCAGCAGAGATCACGCGGGCATTGAAGCTTTCTTT. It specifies CATSRDHAGIEAFF. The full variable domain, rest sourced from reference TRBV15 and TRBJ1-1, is DAMVIQNPRYQVTQFGKPVTLSCSQTLNHNVMYWYQQKSSQAPKLLFHYYDKDFNNEADTPDNFQSRRPNTSFCFLDIRSPGLGDTAMYLCATSRDHAGIEAFFGQGTRLTVV.

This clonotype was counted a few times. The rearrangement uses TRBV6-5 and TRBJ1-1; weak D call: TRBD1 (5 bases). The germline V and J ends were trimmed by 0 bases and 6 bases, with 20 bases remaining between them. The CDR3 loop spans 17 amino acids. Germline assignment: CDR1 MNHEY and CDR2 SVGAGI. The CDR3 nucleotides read TGTGCCAGCAGTTACTCCCTGGGGCCACGGGGAGTCTCTGAAGCTTTCTTT. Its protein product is CASSYSLGPRGVSEAFF.

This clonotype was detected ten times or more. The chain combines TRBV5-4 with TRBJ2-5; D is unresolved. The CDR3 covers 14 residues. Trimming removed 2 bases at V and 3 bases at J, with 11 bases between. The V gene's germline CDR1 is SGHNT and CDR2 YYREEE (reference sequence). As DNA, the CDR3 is TGTGCCAGCAGCTTTGTCGGCTTAGAAGAGACCCAGTACTTC. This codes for CASSFVGLEETQYF.

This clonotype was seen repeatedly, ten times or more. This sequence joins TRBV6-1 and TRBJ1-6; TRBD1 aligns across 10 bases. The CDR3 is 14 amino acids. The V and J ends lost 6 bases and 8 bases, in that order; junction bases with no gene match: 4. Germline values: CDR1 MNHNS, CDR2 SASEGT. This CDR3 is CASSPGTGDSPLHF. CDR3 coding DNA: TGTGCCAGCAGCCCCGGGACAGGGGATTCACCCCTCCACTTT.

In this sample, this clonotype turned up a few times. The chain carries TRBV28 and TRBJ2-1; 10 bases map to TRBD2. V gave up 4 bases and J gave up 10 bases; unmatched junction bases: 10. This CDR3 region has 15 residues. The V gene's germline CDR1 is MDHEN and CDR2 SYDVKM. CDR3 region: CASSYPPGLAKEQFF. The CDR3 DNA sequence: TGTGCCAGCAGTTATCCGCCGGGACTAGCGAAAGAGCAGTTCTTC.

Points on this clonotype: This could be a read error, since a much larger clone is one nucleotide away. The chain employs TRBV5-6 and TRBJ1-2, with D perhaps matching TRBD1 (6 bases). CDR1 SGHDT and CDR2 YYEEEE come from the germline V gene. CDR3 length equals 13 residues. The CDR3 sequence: CASSPSTGYGCTF. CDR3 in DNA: TGTGCCAGCAGCCCCTCGACAGGCTATGGCTGCACCTTC. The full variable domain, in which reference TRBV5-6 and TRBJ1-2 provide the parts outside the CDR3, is DAGVTQSPTHLIKTRGQQVTLRCSPKSGHDTVSWYQQALGQGPQFIFQYYEEEERQRGNFPDRFSGHQFPNYSSELNVNALLLGDSALYLCASSPSTGYGCTFGSGTRLTVV.

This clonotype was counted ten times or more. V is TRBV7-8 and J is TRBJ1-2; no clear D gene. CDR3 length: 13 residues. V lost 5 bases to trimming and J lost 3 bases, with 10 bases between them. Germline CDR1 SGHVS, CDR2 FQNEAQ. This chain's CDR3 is CASSRAPDYGYTF. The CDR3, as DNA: TGTGCCAGCAGCCGGGCACCCGACTATGGCTACACCTTC.

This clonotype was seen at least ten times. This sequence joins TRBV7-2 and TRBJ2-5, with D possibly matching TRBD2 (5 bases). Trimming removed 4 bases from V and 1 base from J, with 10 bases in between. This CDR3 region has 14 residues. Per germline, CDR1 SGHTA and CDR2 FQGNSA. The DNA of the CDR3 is TGTGCCAGCAGCTATAGACTATCCCAAGAGACCCAGTACTTC. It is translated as CASSYRLSQETQYF.

Here the CDR3 DNA reads TGTGCCAGCAGCGCTGGACAGTCCCTCTATGGCTACACCTTC. Protein: CASSAGQSLYGYTF. The chain employs TRBV9 and TRBJ1-2, with D possibly matching TRBD1 (6 bases). V gave up 3 bases and J gave up 4 bases, with 13 bases separating them. The CDR3 consists of 14 residues. Looked up from germline, CDR1 is SGDLS and CDR2 is YYNGEE.

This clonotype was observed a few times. The CDR3 loop is CSAREARVSSYNSPLHF. As DNA, the CDR3 is TGCAGTGCTAGAGAGGCAAGGGTGAGCTCCTATAATTCACCCCTCCACTTT. The chain has TRBV20-1 and TRBJ1-6; no reliable D call. This CDR3 contains 17 residues. Looked up from germline, CDR1 is DFQATT and CDR2 is SNEGSKA (reference sequence). V lost 0 bases and J lost 0, with 12 bases in between.